These 19 T cell receptor beta chains came from one sample sequenced in a study of T cells in Graves' hyperthyroidism and ophthalmopathy. TCR beta CDR3 sequences were amplified from RNA transcripts. The TCR CDR3 first-round RT-PCR relied on the HTBI primer set. MiXCR, applied by TCRdb to the multiplex PCR reads, yields one record per CDR3 protein. The repertoire holds a few hundred thousand distinct CDR3 sequences, with more than 20% as singletons. The sequencing sample was made of blood. Receptors were obtained from a man between 18 and 35 years old with Graves' hyperthyroidism.

This clonotype was recorded only once. The chain is built from TRBV6-1 and TRBJ1-1; D remains unclear. With 6 bases removed from V and 2 bases from J, the gap between germline ends came to 13 bases. Germline V gene data show CDR1 as MNHNS and CDR2 as SASEGT. The CDR3 is 14 amino acids. The CDR3 is CASSPTWINTEAFF. For the CDR3, the DNA is TGTGCCAGCAGCCCTACGTGGATAAACACTGAAGCTTTCTTT.

This clonotype was counted at least ten times. This sequence joins TRBV6-5 and TRBJ1-5; D is unclear. Germline V gene lookup returns CDR1 MNHEY and CDR2 SVGAGI. CDR3 size: 12 residues. The V and J ends lost 3 bases and 5 bases respectively, with 5 bases between them. This CDR3 is CASSYSDQPQHF. The CDR3 region has the DNA TGTGCCAGCAGTTATTCGGATCAGCCCCAGCATTTT.

The V gene is TRBV30, the J gene TRBJ2-2, with no clear D. In germline, CDR1 is GTSNPN, CDR2 SVGIG (reference sequence). V was cut by 8 bases and J by 7 bases, with 11 bases left in between. This CDR3 has 11 amino acids. The CDR3, as DNA: TGTGCCCGTCGTTTTCTCGGGGAGCTGTTTTTT. Protein sequence: CARRFLGELFF. Variable domain in full (rest from reference TRBV30 and TRBJ2-2): SQTIHQWPATLVQPVGSPLSLECTVEGTSNPNLYWYRQAAGRGLQLLFYSVGIGQISSEVPQNLSASRPQDRQFILSSKKLLLSDSGFYLCARRFLGELFFGEGSRLTVL.

This chain's CDR3 is CASSEWRVGALFQETQYF. The CDR3 DNA is TGTGCCAGCAGTGAATGGAGGGTAGGAGCTCTATTCCAAGAGACCCAGTACTTC. This chain connects TRBV6-1 to TRBJ2-5; D possibly corresponds to TRBD2 (6 bases). V was clipped by 2 bases and J by 1 base, with 20 bases between them. CDR3 length: 18 residues. The germline V gene has CDR1 MNHNS and CDR2 SASEGT.

This clonotype has a count of ten or more. The chain uses TRBV12-3 or TRBV12-4 and TRBJ2-2; no clear D. Trimming shortened V by 5 bases and J by 11 bases, and 18 bases separated the two germline ends. CDR3 length equals 14 residues. CDR3 sequence: CASSADDTDTELFF. In DNA form, the CDR3 reads TGTGCCAGCAGTGCCGATGACACCGATACCGAGCTGTTTTTT.

This clonotype appeared many times. This chain joins TRBV6-1 and TRBJ1-5, with a possible D match to TRBD1 (5 bases). Germline V gene lookup returns CDR1 MNHNS and CDR2 SASEGT. This CDR3 region has 13 residues. V gave up 8 bases and J gave up 6 bases, with 14 bases separating them. The CDR3 protein is CASAVWGSQPQHF. CDR3 nucleotides: TGTGCCAGCGCGGTTTGGGGGAGTCAGCCCCAGCATTTT.

This clonotype was seen only once. This chain connects TRBV29-1 to TRBJ1-1; D gene unclear. The CDR3 length is 12 residues. Trimming shortened V by 2 bases and J by 10 bases, and 14 bases separated the two germline ends. Looked up from germline, CDR1 is SQVTM and CDR2 is ANQGSEA. The CDR3 here is CSVEPPGVGAFF. The CDR3 DNA sequence: TGCAGCGTTGAACCGCCTGGTGTCGGAGCTTTCTTT. The full variable domain, in which reference TRBV29-1 and TRBJ1-1 provide the parts outside the CDR3, is SAVISQKPSRDICQRGTSLTIQCQVDSQVTMMFWYRQQPGQSLTLIATANQGSEATYESGFVIDKFPISRPNLTFSTLTVSNMSPEDSSIYLCSVEPPGVGAFFGQGTRLTVV.

In its sample, this clonotype was seen many times. The chain joins TRBV19 to TRBJ2-4, with a weak D call TRBD2 (6 bases). Per germline, CDR1 LNHDA and CDR2 SQIVND (reference sequence). The CDR3 is 14 residues long. Trimming shortened V by 9 bases and J by 1 base, and 13 bases separated the two germline ends. The CDR3 sequence: CARGLLEAKNIQYF. The CDR3 region has the DNA TGTGCCAGGGGACTTCTGGAGGCCAAAAACATTCAGTACTTC.

This clonotype was counted many times. The V gene is TRBV9, the J gene TRBJ2-5; 8 nucleotides align to TRBD1. Germline trimming cut 0 bases from V and 8 bases from J; bases unmatched to any gene: 3. This CDR3 spans 13 amino acids. In germline, CDR1 is SGDLS, CDR2 YYNGEE. CDR3 nucleotides: TGTGCCAGCAGCGTAGATGGGACAGGTACCCAGTACTTC. This translates into CASSVDGTGTQYF.

At least ten counts were recorded for this clonotype. The gene calls are TRBV27 and TRBJ2-7, with 9 bases lining up with TRBD2. The V gene's germline CDR1 is MNHEY and CDR2 SMNVEV (reference sequence). The V and J ends lost 2 bases and 4 bases, in that order; junction bases with no gene match: 3. This CDR3 comprises 14 residues. CDR3 residues: CASSLAGGRYEQYF. DNA for the CDR3: TGTGCCAGCAGTTTAGCGGGGGGGCGGTACGAGCAGTACTTC.

This clonotype was picked up many times. V gene TRBV28 combines with J gene TRBJ2-5; no clear D gene. Looked up from germline, CDR1 is MDHEN and CDR2 is SYDVKM. The CDR3 sequence is 17 residues long. Trimming took 3 bases from V and 2 from J, leaving 19 bases between them. This CDR3 is CASSFRFGTPSQETQYF. CDR3 coding DNA: TGTGCCAGCAGTTTTAGATTTGGTACGCCATCTCAAGAGACCCAGTACTTC.

A word on this clonotype: A clone one base away is much larger, so this may be a read error. The J gene is TRBJ2-7, the V gene TRBV6-1; D remains unclear. CDR1 and CDR2 (germline): MNHNS, SASEGT. The CDR3 spans 14 residues. This CDR3 is CACSEEWADYEQYF. CDR3 DNA sequence: TGTGCCTGCAGTGAAGAGTGGGCCGACTACGAGCAGTACTTC.

This clonotype was found many times. The gene calls are TRBV28 and TRBJ1-5, with a possible D match to TRBD1 (6 bases). Germline V lookup: CDR1 MDHEN, CDR2 SYDVKM. This CDR3 comprises 14 residues. Trimming took off 3 bases at V and 4 bases at J, with 10 bases between the two ends. CDR3 DNA: TGTGCCAGCAGTTTGGGGGGGGCTAATCAGCCCCAGCATTTT. Translation gives CASSLGGANQPQHF.

This clonotype appeared many times. This rearrangement joins TRBV7-8 to TRBJ2-7; no firm D call. With 1 base removed from V and 5 bases from J, the gap between germline ends came to 15 bases. The germline CDR1 and CDR2 sequences are SGHVS and FQNEAQ. This CDR3 is 15 amino acids long. CDR3 amino acids: CASSLVPYSYDEQYF. CDR3 nucleotides: TGTGCCAGCAGCTTAGTTCCGTACTCGTACGACGAGCAGTACTTC.

This clonotype has ten or more counts. CDR3 coding DNA: TGTGCCAGCAGTTTTGCCAGCCCCTACGAGCAGTACTTC. This sequence encodes CASSFASPYEQYF. The genes are TRBV12-3 or TRBV12-4 and TRBJ2-7; D is uncertain. The CDR3 has 13 amino acids. Trimming shortened V by 3 bases and J by 2 bases, and 8 bases separated the two germline ends.

The V and J genes are TRBV5-1 and TRBJ2-7, with D tentatively TRBD2 (6 bases). The germline CDR1 and CDR2 sequences are SGHRS and YFSETQ. Trimming removed 0 bases from V and 6 bases from J, with 13 bases in between. This CDR3 comprises 14 residues. CDR3 protein: CASSLDWGTSEQYF. The CDR3 DNA follows: TGCGCCAGCAGCTTGGATTGGGGGACTTCCGAGCAGTACTTC.

This clonotype has at least ten counts. V and J are TRBV6-5 and TRBJ2-5; 7 nucleotides match TRBD1. The germline V gene encodes CDR1 MNHEY and CDR2 SVGAGI. V shed 4 bases and J 1 base; nucleotides not matched to a gene: 6. The CDR3 consists of 15 residues. CDR3: CASSSQGDSQETQYF. CDR3 coding DNA: TGTGCCAGCAGTTCCCAGGGGGACAGCCAAGAGACCCAGTACTTC.

The chain recombines TRBV5-1 with TRBJ1-1; 10 bases agree with TRBD1. The CDR3 contains 16 residues. Germline trimming cut 1 base from V and 5 bases from J; bases unmatched to any gene: 8. Germline loops: CDR1 SGHRS, CDR2 YFSETQ. The DNA of the CDR3 is TGCGCCAGCAGCTTGCTCCTACCGGGACAGGGGACTGAAGCTTTCTTT. Translated: CASSLLLPGQGTEAFF.

This clonotype was observed many times. The genes are TRBV2 and TRBJ1-1, with TRBD1 as a possible D gene (5 bases). The CDR3 loop spans 13 amino acids. Trimming took off 6 bases at V and 5 bases at J, with 13 bases between the two ends. CDR1 is SNHLY and CDR2 is FYNNEI in the germline V gene. The CDR3 loop reads CASSNWGGTEAFF. CDR3 bases: TGTGCCAGCAGCAACTGGGGGGGGACTGAAGCTTTCTTT.